One and the same sample provided the 5 T cell receptor beta chains below, sequenced in a study of beta chain features in type 1 diabetes (dated by TCRdb to the late 2010s). The paper's findings and limits, for the study overall: Type 1 diabetes patients showed a moderate but significant shortening of TCRB CDR3 length in all four CD4+ subsets.

Preparation of the library involved the immunoSEQ multiplex PCR assay. The High Capacity cDNA Reverse Transcription Kit was used to reverse transcribe all of the isolated RNA, meaning that expressed TCRB transcripts were what got sequenced. Sourced from immuneACCESS, this table was stored by TCRdb with only in-frame sequences that have V and J called. A share of the clones is absent; for the studies checked, an unresolved V gene accounts for under half, and the remainder has no known explanation. For this sample the table gives 500,000 to 800,000 clones, of which roughly 12% were detected only once. In total, the top ten clones hold over 0.1% of the sample. No antigen is known for these receptors. Sequencing was done on a sample of naive CD4+ T cells from blood. In the paper's terms, the cell subset or site label means: true naive CD4+ T cells. These receptors all come from a man aged 30 to 45 with type 1 diabetes.

This sequence joins TRBV6-5 and TRBJ2-3, with D possibly called TRBD1 or TRBD2 (5 bases each). V was shortened by 5 bases and J by 5 bases, with 17 bases between the two germline ends. The CDR3 has 15 residues. Germline-derived CDR1 and CDR2 are MNHEY and SVGAGI. The DNA for the CDR3 is TGTGCCAGCAGTCGTGAGAGGGGATCCCGAGATACGCAGTATTTT. This translates into CASSRERGSRDTQYF.

This chain connects TRBV29-1 to TRBJ2-7, with 8 bases that match TRBD2. The CDR3 loop spans 14 amino acids. The germline V gene has CDR1 SQVTM and CDR2 ANQGSEA. V dropped 6 bases and J dropped 4; count of bases not matched to a gene: 11. CDR3 sequence: CSVPGGGPLYEQYF. The CDR3 bases are TGCAGCGTCCCTGGCGGGGGGCCCTTATACGAGCAGTACTTC.

This chain joins TRBV7-2 and TRBJ2-1; 9 positions agree with TRBD1. The CDR3 spans 15 residues. The ends lost 3 bases at V and 5 bases at J; junction bases unmatched: 5. In germline, CDR1 is SGHTA, CDR2 FQGNSA. The CDR3 region is CASSFRDRVNNEQFF. The CDR3 nucleotides read TGTGCCAGCAGCTTCCGGGACAGGGTAAACAATGAGCAGTTCTTC.

This clone was seen more than once but under ten times. J is TRBJ2-7 and V is TRBV29-1, with D unresolved. The CDR3 length is 8 residues. V was cut by 7 bases and J by 4 bases, with 2 bases left in between. The germline gives CDR1 SQVTM, CDR2 ANQGSEA. The CDR3 region is CSEYEQYF. Written as DNA, the CDR3 is TGCAGCGAATACGAGCAGTACTTC.

The chain recombines TRBV5-1 with TRBJ2-5, with 10 bases fitting TRBD2. V dropped 4 bases and J dropped 5; count of bases not matched to a gene: 5. Germline loops: CDR1 SGHRS, CDR2 YFSETQ. This CDR3 spans 14 amino acids. CDR3 sequence: CASSAGLATETQYF. The CDR3 bases are TGCGCCAGCAGCGCGGGACTAGCGACGGAGACCCAGTACTTC.